The clone carrying this T cell receptor (beta chain) was seen at least ten times. Its specificity is not known. The CDR3 extends over 16 amino acids. The V end lost 3 bases, the J end lost 3 bases, and 16 bases lay between the germline ends. The germline V gene has CDR1 LGHNT and CDR2 FRNRAP. This entry is derived from a study of early T cells in non-severe SARS-CoV-2 infection. About the research overall: The authors sequenced bulk RNA from unsorted whole blood, leaving chains unpaired.

Unique molecular identifier tags were affixed to discrete cDNA molecules. TCRdb ran MiXCR on the 5' RACE reads and lists one entry per CDR3 protein. The sample lists approximately 48,000 distinct CDR3 sequences, 6.5% occurring once. Overall study findings and caveats: Sequences matched to VDJdb favored anti-spike CD8 responses, while private and CD4 specificities were missed.

Sequenced material: whole blood, taken at baseline. The chain joins TRBV12-5 to TRBJ2-3; tentatively, D is TRBD2 (5 bases). The sequence was collected from an adult who was a healthcare worker with PCR-confirmed SARS-CoV-2 infection or an uninfected control (not recorded which). Here the CDR3 DNA reads TGTGCTAGTGGTTTTTCCCCCGCCGGAGGAACAGATACGCAGTATTTT. Its translation: CASGFSPAGGTDTQYF.